This TCR beta chain was observed in a study of blood T cell repertoires in COVID-19. Study-level background: COVID-19 samples, acute and convalescent, were from the United States, Italy and Spain. Nucleic acid was either cDNA or gDNA, and it came from T cells, B-cell-depleted T cells, or PBMCs.

Enrolment of Seattle patients took place during active infection, and they were followed longitudinally. Source study methods: For nucleated cells, counts were estimated from reference gene primer amplification. Profiled with immunoSEQ multiplex PCR; TCRdb holds only in-frame clones, not every one. Clone size and the V and J calls come from that table; the DNA yielded D and trimming. The repertoire consists of about 170,000 clones, with 84% occurring once and the leading ten covering less than 3%. This CDR3 contains 15 residues. Germline trimming cut 0 bases from V and 4 bases from J; bases unmatched to any gene: 3. The germline V gene encodes CDR1 SGHRS and CDR2 YFSETQ.

The sequence was collected from a woman of 80 years or more with COVID-19, enrolled during active disease. V gene TRBV5-1 combines with J gene TRBJ2-1; the match to TRBD2 covers 8 bases. The sample was peripheral blood. In nucleotides, the CDR3 is TGCGCCAGCAGCTTGGACACTAGCGGTTACAATGAGCAGTTCTTC. Its translation is CASSLDTSGYNEQFF.